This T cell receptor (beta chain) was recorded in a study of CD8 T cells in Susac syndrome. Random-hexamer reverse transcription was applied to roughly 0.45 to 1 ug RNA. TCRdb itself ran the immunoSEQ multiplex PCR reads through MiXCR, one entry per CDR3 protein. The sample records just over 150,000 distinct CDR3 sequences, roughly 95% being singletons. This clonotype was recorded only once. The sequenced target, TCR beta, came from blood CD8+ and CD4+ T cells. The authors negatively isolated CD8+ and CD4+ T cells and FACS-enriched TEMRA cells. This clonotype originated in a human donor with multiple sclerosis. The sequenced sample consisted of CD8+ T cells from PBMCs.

The CDR3 sequence is CASSIVTRGWRNEQFF. Written as DNA, the CDR3 is TGTGCCAGTAGTATAGTCACCCGGGGGTGGCGCAATGAGCAGTTCTTC. This chain joins TRBV19 and TRBJ2-1; maybe TRBD2 (6 bases). This CDR3 spans 16 amino acids. Looked up from germline, CDR1 is LNHDA and CDR2 is SQIVND (reference sequence). V lost 1 base and J lost 6, with 16 bases in between.